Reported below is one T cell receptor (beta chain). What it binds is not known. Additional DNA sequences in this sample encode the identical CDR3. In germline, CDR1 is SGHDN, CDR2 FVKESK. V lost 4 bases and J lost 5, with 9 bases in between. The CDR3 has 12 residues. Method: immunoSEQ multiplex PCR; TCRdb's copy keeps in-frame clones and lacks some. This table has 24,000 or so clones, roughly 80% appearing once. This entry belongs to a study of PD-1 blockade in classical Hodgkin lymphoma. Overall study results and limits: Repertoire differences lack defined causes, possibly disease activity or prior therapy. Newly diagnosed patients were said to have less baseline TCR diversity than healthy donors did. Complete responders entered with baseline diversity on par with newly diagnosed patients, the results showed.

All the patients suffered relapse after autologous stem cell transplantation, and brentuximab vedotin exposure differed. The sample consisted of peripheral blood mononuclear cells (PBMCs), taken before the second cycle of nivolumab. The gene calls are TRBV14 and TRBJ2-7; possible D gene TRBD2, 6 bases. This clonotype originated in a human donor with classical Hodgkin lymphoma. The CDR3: CASSPGLHEQYF. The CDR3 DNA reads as TGTGCCAGCAGCCCGGGACTGCACGAGCAGTACTTC.